This T cell receptor (beta chain) was identified during a study of sequential checkpoint blockade in melanoma. At the level of the study: Arm A got nivolumab then ipilimumab; arm B the reverse, 1:1. Maintenance nivolumab came after either treatment sequence.

Trimming shortened V by 2 bases and J by 5 bases, and 10 bases separated the two germline ends. The CDR3 extends over 14 amino acids. Germline lookup yields CDR1 SGHVS and CDR2 FNYEAQ. As to treatment: randomized to nivolumab then ipilimumab (arm A) or the reverse (arm B). None of the patients previously received DNA-damaging chemotherapy. PBMC sorting kept live CD3+CD8+ cells without CD19 or CD56. This clone came up a few times. The repertoire was sequenced with immunoSEQ multiplex PCR; TCRdb's copy has only in-frame clones and lacks some. The table lists about 19,000 clones, about 83% of them singletons, with 35% to 40% in the top ten.

The origin of this receptor is a human donor with melanoma. The material sequenced was CD8+ T cells sorted from blood (inferred from file names), taken from a patient given nivolumab and ipilimumab in sequence. This rearrangement joins TRBV7-6 to TRBJ1-5, with unresolved D. This CDR3 reads CASSLPGRDQPQHF. The CDR3 DNA sequence: TGTGCCAGCAGCTTACCCGGGCGGGATCAGCCCCAGCATTTT.